This T cell receptor beta chain was recovered during a study of blood T cell repertoires in COVID-19 (dated by TCRdb to about 2020). Regarding the research as a whole: The collaborator samples originated in the United States, Italy and Spain and spanned the acute and convalescent phases of COVID-19. Samples came from the ongoing ImmuneRACE study (first 160 participants) plus 1,254 subjects from 6 global collaborators. A de-identified subject ID, COVID-19 status, age in years and sex were almost always included in the sample metadata. Where HLA class I and class II types were available, the types were taken from metadata supplied by the sample provider, not from assay-based typing. Subjects who had been exposed to COVID-19, were actively infected with it, or had recovered from it provided the deeply sampled blood TCRbeta repertoires that made up the dataset. The repertoires were released in a freely available public database meant as a resource for research on the immune response to SARS-CoV-2. The prospective study material was composed of cDNA or gDNA derived from T cells, B-cell-depleted T cells, or PBMCs.

Study-level results and caveats: The quantity of clinical and demographic metadata differed by source and by participant and was supplied without curation.

From the cysteine up to the phenylalanine, the CDR3 has a length of 15 residues. The DNA shown is the 45-base CDR3, in frame from base 1. From the germline V gene (reference sequence), CDR1 is GTSNPN and CDR2 is SVGIG. V and J are truncated by 5 bases and 3 bases respectively, leaving an intervening sequence of 19 bases. Whole blood was collected in K2EDTA tubes by collaborating institutions according to the institutions' own protocols. Collaborator samples were shipped for TCRbeta analysis as frozen whole blood, isolated PBMCs, or DNA extracted from either sample type. A remark on this clone: Which antigen it targets is not known. Base qualities are not at hand, and no much larger clone is one base apart.

TCRbeta CDR3 regions were amplified from genomic DNA by means of the immunoSEQ Assay, a bias-controlled multiplex PCR. The paper's data handling went like this. Nucleated cell counts per sample were estimated from amplification of reference gene primers within the assay. To quantify the absolute abundance of each unique TCRbeta CDR3 rearrangement, sequence reads were collapsed and filtered. For each sample, productive Simpson clonality was calculated by taking the square root of Simpson's diversity index across productive rearrangements. Not all clones reach the TCRdb copy of this immuneACCESS table, which keeps in-frame sequences only. Checked studies attribute under half of the gap to unresolved V genes and leave the rest unexplained. The DNA was the basis for D and trimming; V, J and clone size are from that table. This sample holds approximately 230,000 clones; 79% were observed only once. The ten largest clones capture around 3.6% of the sample.

The material sequenced was peripheral blood. The chain is encoded by TRBV30 joined to TRBJ1-1; TRBD1 is perhaps the D gene, given 6 matching bases. This clonotype was obtained from a woman aged 40 to 55 with active or convalescent COVID-19. The CDR3 region: CAWDRGGPHHTEAFF. Here is the DNA: TGTGCCTGGGACCGGGGGGGCCCACACCACACTGAAGCTTTCTTT.